Listed below are T cell receptor beta chains from one sample, sequenced in a study of shared clonotypes between healthy human individuals. Generated by immunoSEQ multiplex PCR, the TCRdb table keeps only in-frame clones and is missing some. The table lists 2 million to 2.5 million clones, just under 95% of them singletons. The sample taken for sequencing was naive CD4+ T cells from PBMCs. Receptors were obtained from a young man in good health. Some clones in this sample may be carry-over from other donors' samples. Each CDR3 is given with its conserved first and last residue. Each record gives: CDR3 protein, CDR3 DNA, J gene, clone size, D gene, V gene. D genes are given only for firm matches. Clone sizes are given selectively: once, few, many, or a class where the clone is expanded.

CDR3aa: CATSRVPNQPQHF
CDR3nt: TGTGCCACCAGCAGAGTCCCCAATCAGCCCCAGCATTTT
j_gene: TRBJ1-5
abundance: .
d_gene: .
v_gene: TRBV15

CDR3aa: CASSSRQVLTGELFF
CDR3nt: TGTGCCAGCAGTTCCAGGCAAGTCCTCACCGGGGAGCTGTTTTTT
j_gene: TRBJ2-2
abundance: .
d_gene: .
v_gene: TRBV6-5

CDR3aa: CASSLGVRAAGANVLTF
CDR3nt: TGCGCCAGCAGCTTGGGGGTTAGGGCGGCTGGGGCCAACGTCCTGACTTTC
j_gene: TRBJ2-6
abundance: .
d_gene: .
v_gene: TRBV5-1

CDR3aa: CASSSRGSGSSYNEQFF
CDR3nt: TGTGCCAGCAGCTCTCGTGGTAGCGGTAGCTCCTACAATGAGCAGTTCTTC
j_gene: TRBJ2-1
abundance: once
d_gene: .
v_gene: TRBV7-3

CDR3aa: CASSSRTGTYEQYF
CDR3nt: TGTGCCAGCAGCAGCAGGACAGGGACCTACGAGCAGTACTTC
j_gene: TRBJ2-7
abundance: .
d_gene: .
v_gene: TRBV21-1

CDR3aa: CASSQEVLRGSYNEQFF
CDR3nt: TGCGCCAGCAGCCAAGAGGTGTTGCGGGGCTCCTACAATGAGCAGTTCTTC
j_gene: TRBJ2-1
abundance: .
d_gene: .
v_gene: TRBV4-3

CDR3aa: CSATINEQFF
CDR3nt: TGCAGTGCAACGATAAATGAGCAGTTCTTC
j_gene: TRBJ2-1
abundance: once
d_gene: .
v_gene: TRBV20-1

CDR3aa: CASSLGLAGVQQFF
CDR3nt: TGTGCCAGCAGCCTAGGACTAGCGGGGGTACAGCAGTTCTTC
j_gene: TRBJ2-1
abundance: once
d_gene: TRBD2
v_gene: TRBV11-2

CDR3aa: CASSLVSGGSIHEQFF
CDR3nt: TGTGCCAGCAGCTTAGTTTCTGGCGGGAGTATCCATGAGCAGTTCTTC
j_gene: TRBJ2-1
abundance: .
d_gene: TRBD2
v_gene: TRBV7-2

CDR3aa: CASSYVGGQYEQYF
CDR3nt: TGTGCCAGCAGTTACGTCGGGGGTCAATACGAGCAGTACTTC
j_gene: TRBJ2-7
abundance: .
d_gene: .
v_gene: TRBV6-5

CDR3aa: CASSTRDGGANVLTF
CDR3nt: TGCGCCAGCAGCACCCGGGACGGTGGGGCCAACGTCCTGACTTTC
j_gene: TRBJ2-6
abundance: once
d_gene: .
v_gene: TRBV4-1

CDR3aa: CASSLVGAGTYEQYF
CDR3nt: TGTGCCAGCAGCTTAGTTGGGGCGGGGACCTACGAGCAGTACTTC
j_gene: TRBJ2-7
abundance: .
d_gene: .
v_gene: TRBV7-2

CDR3aa: CASSSDTGELFF
CDR3nt: TGCGCCAGCAGCTCGGACACCGGGGAGCTGTTTTTT
j_gene: TRBJ2-2
abundance: .
d_gene: .
v_gene: TRBV5-1

CDR3aa: CASSLGARRNPPYEQYF
CDR3nt: TGTGCCAGCAGCTTAGGGGCTAGAAGAAACCCGCCTTATGAGCAGTACTTC
j_gene: TRBJ2-7
abundance: .
d_gene: .
v_gene: TRBV7-6

CDR3aa: CASSLGGLIGEQYF
CDR3nt: TGTGCCAGCAGTTTAGGGGGACTAATAGGCGAGCAGTACTTC
j_gene: TRBJ2-7
abundance: .
d_gene: TRBD2
v_gene: TRBV27

CDR3aa: CASSYRRGGEQYF
CDR3nt: TGTGCCAGCAGTTACCGCAGGGGGGGGGAGCAGTACTTC
j_gene: TRBJ2-7
abundance: .
d_gene: .
v_gene: TRBV6-5

CDR3aa: CASSQDAGPVYEQYF
CDR3nt: TGTGCCAGCAGCCAAGATGCCGGGCCCGTCTACGAGCAGTACTTC
j_gene: TRBJ2-7
abundance: .
d_gene: .
v_gene: TRBV4-2

CDR3aa: CASQTETQTDTQYF
CDR3nt: TGTGCCAGCCAGACAGAAACTCAGACAGATACGCAGTATTTT
j_gene: TRBJ2-3
abundance: .
d_gene: .
v_gene: TRBV5-8

CDR3aa: CASSLWEALSTEAFF
CDR3nt: TGTGCCAGCAGTTTATGGGAGGCCTTGTCAACTGAAGCTTTCTTT
j_gene: TRBJ1-1
abundance: .
d_gene: .
v_gene: TRBV28

CDR3aa: CASSPIERTDTQYF
CDR3nt: TGTGCCAGCTCACCAATAGAGCGCACAGATACGCAGTATTTT
j_gene: TRBJ2-3
abundance: .
d_gene: .
v_gene: TRBV18

CDR3aa: CASSVAGGQGDYGYTF
CDR3nt: TGTGCCAGCAGCGTAGCTGGCGGGCAGGGAGACTATGGCTACACCTTC
j_gene: TRBJ1-2
abundance: .
d_gene: .
v_gene: TRBV9

CDR3aa: CASSLELYQETQYF
CDR3nt: TGTGCCAGCAGCTTGGAATTGTACCAAGAGACCCAGTACTTC
j_gene: TRBJ2-5
abundance: .
d_gene: .
v_gene: TRBV5-4

CDR3aa: CASSSGARVTQYF
CDR3nt: TGTGCCAGCAGTTCGGGGGCCCGGGTGACCCAGTACTTC
j_gene: TRBJ2-5
abundance: .
d_gene: .
v_gene: TRBV6-5

CDR3aa: CASSPGAAGVSGELFF
CDR3nt: TGTGCCAGCAGCCCAGGGGCAGCGGGAGTCTCCGGGGAGCTGTTTTTT
j_gene: TRBJ2-2
abundance: .
d_gene: TRBD2
v_gene: TRBV7-9

CDR3aa: CASSSASSGTPYEQYF
CDR3nt: TGTGCCAGCAGTTCCGCCAGCAGCGGGACCCCCTACGAGCAGTACTTC
j_gene: TRBJ2-7
abundance: .
d_gene: TRBD2
v_gene: TRBV28

CDR3aa: CASSLSSGAYTGELFF
CDR3nt: TGTGCCAGCAGCTTATCCTCGGGAGCCTATACCGGGGAGCTGTTTTTT
j_gene: TRBJ2-2
abundance: .
d_gene: .
v_gene: TRBV7-2

CDR3aa: CASSEARRDQPQHF
CDR3nt: TGTGCCAGCAGTGAAGCCCGGAGGGATCAGCCCCAGCATTTT
j_gene: TRBJ1-5
abundance: .
d_gene: .
v_gene: TRBV6-1

CDR3aa: CASALGTGGQPQHF
CDR3nt: TGTGCCAGCGCCCTCGGGACAGGGGGACAGCCCCAGCATTTT
j_gene: TRBJ1-5
abundance: .
d_gene: TRBD1
v_gene: TRBV28